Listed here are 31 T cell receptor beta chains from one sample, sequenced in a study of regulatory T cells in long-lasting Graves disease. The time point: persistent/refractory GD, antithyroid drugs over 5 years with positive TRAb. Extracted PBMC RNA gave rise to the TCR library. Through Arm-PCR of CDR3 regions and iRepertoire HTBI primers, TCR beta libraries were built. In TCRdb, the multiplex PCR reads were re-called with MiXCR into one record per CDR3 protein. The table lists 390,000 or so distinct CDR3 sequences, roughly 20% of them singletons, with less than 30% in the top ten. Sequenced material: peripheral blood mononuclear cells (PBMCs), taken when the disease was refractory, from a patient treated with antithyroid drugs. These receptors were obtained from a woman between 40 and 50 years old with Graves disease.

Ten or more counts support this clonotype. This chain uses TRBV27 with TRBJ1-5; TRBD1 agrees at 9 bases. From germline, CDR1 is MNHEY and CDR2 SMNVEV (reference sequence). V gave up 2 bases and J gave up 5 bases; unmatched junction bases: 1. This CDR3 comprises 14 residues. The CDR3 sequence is CASSLRQGDQPQHF. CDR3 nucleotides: TGTGCCAGCAGTTTAAGACAGGGGGATCAGCCCCAGCATTTT.

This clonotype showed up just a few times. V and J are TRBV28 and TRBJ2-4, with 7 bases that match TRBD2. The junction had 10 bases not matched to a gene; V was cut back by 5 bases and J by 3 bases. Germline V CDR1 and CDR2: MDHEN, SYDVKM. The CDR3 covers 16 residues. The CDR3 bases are TGTGCCAGCAGTGGGGGGGACCTATGGTTCAAAAACATTCAGTACTTC. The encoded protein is CASSGGDLWFKNIQYF.

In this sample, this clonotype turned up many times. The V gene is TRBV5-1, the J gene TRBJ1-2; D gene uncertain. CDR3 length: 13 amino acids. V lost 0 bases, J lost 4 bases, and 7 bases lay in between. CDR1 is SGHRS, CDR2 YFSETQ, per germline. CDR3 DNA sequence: TGCGCCAGCAGCTTGGAGGGATCCTATGGCTACACCTTC. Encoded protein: CASSLEGSYGYTF.

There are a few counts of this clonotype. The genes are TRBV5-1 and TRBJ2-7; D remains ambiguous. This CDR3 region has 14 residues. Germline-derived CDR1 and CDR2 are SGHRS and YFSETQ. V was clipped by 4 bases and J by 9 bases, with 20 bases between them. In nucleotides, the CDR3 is TGCGCCAGCAGCCCAAACGTATTCTCGGACCGGCAGTACTTC. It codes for CASSPNVFSDRQYF.

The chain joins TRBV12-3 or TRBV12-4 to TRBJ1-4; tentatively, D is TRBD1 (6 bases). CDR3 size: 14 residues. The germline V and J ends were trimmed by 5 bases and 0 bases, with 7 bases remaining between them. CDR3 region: CASSQGSTNEKLFF. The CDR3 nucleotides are TGTGCCAGCAGTCAGGGGTCAACTAATGAAAAACTGTTTTTT.

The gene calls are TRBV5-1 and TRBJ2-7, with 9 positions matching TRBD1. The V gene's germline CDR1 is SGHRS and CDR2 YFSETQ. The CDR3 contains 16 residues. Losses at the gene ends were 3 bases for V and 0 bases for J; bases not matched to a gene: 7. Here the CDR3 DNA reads TGCGCCAGCAGCTCCCGGACAGGGGTACTCTCCTACGAGCAGTACTTC. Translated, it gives CASSSRTGVLSYEQYF.

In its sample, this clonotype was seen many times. The CDR3 DNA reads TGTGCCAGCAGGGAAGGGAACACCGGGGAGCTGTTTTTT. Translating gives CASREGNTGELFF. This chain uses TRBV7-3 with TRBJ2-2; the D is unclear. V dropped 6 bases and J dropped 1 base, with 6 bases sitting between them. CDR1 is SGHTA and CDR2 is FQGTGA in the germline V gene. This CDR3 has 13 amino acids.

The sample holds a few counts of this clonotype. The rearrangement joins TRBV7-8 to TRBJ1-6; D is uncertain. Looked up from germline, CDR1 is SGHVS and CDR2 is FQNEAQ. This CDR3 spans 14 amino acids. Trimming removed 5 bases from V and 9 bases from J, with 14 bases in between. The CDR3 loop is CASSLAEGTSPLHF. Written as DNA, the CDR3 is TGTGCCAGCAGCCTCGCCGAGGGAACTTCACCCCTCCACTTT.

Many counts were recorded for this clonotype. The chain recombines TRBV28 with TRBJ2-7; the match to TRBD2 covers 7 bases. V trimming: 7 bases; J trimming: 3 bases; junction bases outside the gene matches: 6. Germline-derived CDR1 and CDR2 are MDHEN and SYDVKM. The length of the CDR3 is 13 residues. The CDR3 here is CASKKGLVYEQYF. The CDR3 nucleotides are TGTGCCAGCAAAAAAGGACTAGTCTACGAGCAGTACTTC.

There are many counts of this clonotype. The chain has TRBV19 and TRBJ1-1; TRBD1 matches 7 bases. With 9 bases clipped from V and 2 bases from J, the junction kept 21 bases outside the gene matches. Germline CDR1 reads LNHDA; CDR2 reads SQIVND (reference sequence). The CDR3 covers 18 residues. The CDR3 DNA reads TGTGCCAGCGCAGGCGAACCGGGACAGACGATTACAAACACTGAAGCTTTCTTT. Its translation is CASAGEPGQTITNTEAFF. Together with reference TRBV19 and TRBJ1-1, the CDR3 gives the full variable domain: DGGITQSPKYLFRKEGQNVTLSCEQNLNHDAMYWYRQDPGQGLRLIYYSQIVNDFQKGDIAEGYSVSREKKESFPLTVTSAQKNPTAFYLCASAGEPGQTITNTEAFFGQGTRLTVV.

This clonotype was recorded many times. DNA of the CDR3: TGTGCCACCAGCAAAGGAGATTCTGAAGCTTTCTTT. Residues: CATSKGDSEAFF. The J gene is TRBJ1-1, the V gene TRBV15; D is undetermined. The CDR3 spans 12 residues. Germline V lookup: CDR1 LNHNV, CDR2 YYDKDF (reference sequence). Trimming removed 4 bases at V and 6 bases at J, with 9 bases between.

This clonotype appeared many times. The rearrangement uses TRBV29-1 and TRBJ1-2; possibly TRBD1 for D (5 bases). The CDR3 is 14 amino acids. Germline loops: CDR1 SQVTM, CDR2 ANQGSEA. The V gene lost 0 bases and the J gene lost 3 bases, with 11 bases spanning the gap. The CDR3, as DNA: TGCAGCGTTGAAGAGGGGGGACGGTACTATGGCTACACCTTC. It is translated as CSVEEGGRYYGYTF.

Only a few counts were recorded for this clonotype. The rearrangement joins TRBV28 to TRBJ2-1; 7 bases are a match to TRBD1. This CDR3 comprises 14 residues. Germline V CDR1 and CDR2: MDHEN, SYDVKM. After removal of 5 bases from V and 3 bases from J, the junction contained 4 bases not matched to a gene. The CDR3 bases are TGTGCCAGCAGTATTGGGACAGACTACAATGAGCAGTTCTTC. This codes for CASSIGTDYNEQFF.

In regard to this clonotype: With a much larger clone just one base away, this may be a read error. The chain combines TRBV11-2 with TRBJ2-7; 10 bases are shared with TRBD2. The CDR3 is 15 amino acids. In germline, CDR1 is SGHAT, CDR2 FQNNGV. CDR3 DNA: TGTGCCAGCAGCGAACTAGCGGGAACACCTTACGAGCAGTGCTTC. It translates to CASSELAGTPYEQCF.

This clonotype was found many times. The chain's CDR3 is CASSLDYLQPQHF. The CDR3 DNA is TGTGCCAGCAGCTTAGATTACCTTCAGCCCCAGCATTTT. This sequence joins TRBV11-2 and TRBJ1-5; D remains unclear. CDR1 and CDR2 from the germline V gene are SGHAT and FQNNGV. This CDR3 is built from 13 residues. The V gene lost 0 bases and the J gene lost 6 bases, with 6 bases spanning the gap.

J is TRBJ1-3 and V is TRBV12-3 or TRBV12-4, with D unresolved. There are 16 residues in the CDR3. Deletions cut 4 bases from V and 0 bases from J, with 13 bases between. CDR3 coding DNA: TGTGCCAGCAGTTACCGGGCCTCCCTCTCTGGAAACACCATATATTTT. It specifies CASSYRASLSGNTIYF.

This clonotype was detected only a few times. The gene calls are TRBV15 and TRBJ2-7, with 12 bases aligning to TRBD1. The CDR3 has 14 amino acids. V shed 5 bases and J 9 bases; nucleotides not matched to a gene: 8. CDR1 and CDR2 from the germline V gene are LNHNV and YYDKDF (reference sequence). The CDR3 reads CATSRDRGPLAQYF. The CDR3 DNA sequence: TGTGCCACCAGCCGGGACAGGGGGCCCCTGGCGCAGTACTTC.

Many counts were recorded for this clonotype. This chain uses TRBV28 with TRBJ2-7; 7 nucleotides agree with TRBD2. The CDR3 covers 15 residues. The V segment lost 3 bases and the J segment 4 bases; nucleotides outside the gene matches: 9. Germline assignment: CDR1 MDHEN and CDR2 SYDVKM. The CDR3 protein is CASSLSREWGYEQYF. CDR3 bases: TGTGCCAGCAGTTTGTCGCGGGAGTGGGGTTACGAGCAGTACTTC.

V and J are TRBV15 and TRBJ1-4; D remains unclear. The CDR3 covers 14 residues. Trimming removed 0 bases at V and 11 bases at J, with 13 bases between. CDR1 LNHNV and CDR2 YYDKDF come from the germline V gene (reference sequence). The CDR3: CATSRELLEEKLFF. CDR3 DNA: TGTGCCACCAGCAGAGAACTCCTTGAAGAGAAACTGTTTTTT.

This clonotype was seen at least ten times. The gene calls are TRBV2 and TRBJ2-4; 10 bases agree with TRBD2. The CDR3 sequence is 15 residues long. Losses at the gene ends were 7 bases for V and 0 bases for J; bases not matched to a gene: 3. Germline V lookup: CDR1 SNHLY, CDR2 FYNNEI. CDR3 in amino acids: CASIAGGLAKNIQYF. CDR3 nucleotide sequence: TGTGCCAGCATAGCGGGAGGACTAGCCAAAAACATTCAGTACTTC.

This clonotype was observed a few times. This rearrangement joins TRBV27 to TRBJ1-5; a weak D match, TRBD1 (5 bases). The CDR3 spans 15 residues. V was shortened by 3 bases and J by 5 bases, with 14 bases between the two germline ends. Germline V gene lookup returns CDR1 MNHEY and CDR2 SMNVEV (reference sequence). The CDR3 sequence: CASSFNRQTDQPQHF. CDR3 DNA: TGTGCCAGCAGTTTTAATCGACAGACAGATCAGCCCCAGCATTTT.

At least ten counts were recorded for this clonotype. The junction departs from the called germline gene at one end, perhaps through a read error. The CDR3 spells CASSALAGAYEQYF. The CDR3 DNA reads TGTGCTAGCAGTGCCCTAGCGGGAGCTTACGAGCAGTACTTC. V gene TRBV6-1 combines with J gene TRBJ2-7; 10 nucleotides agree with TRBD2. In germline, CDR1 is MNHNS, CDR2 SASEGT. CDR3 size: 14 residues.

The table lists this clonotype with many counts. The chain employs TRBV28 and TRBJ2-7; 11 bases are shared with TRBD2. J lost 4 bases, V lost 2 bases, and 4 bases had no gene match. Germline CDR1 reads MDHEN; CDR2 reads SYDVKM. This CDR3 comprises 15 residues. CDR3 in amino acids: CASSLTSGSVYEQYF. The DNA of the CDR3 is TGTGCCAGCAGTTTAACTAGCGGGAGTGTTTACGAGCAGTACTTC.

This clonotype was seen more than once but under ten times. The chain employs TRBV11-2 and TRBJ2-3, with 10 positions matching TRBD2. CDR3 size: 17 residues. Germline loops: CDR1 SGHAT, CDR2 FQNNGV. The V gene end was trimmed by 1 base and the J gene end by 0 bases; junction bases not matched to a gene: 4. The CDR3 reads CASSLVQTSGSTDTQYF. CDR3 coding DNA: TGTGCCAGCAGCTTAGTCCAGACTAGCGGGAGCACAGATACGCAGTATTTT. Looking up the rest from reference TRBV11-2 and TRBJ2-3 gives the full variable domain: EAGVAQSPRYKIIEKRQSVAFWCNPISGHATLYWYQQILGQGPKLLIQFQNNGVVDDSQLPKDRFSAERLKGVDSTLKIQPAKLEDSAVYLCASSLVQTSGSTDTQYFGPGTRLTVL.

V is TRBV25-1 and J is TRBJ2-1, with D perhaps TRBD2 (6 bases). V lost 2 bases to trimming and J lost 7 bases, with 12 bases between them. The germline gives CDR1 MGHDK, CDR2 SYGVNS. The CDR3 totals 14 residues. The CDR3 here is CASSEPGLLNEQFF. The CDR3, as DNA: TGTGCCAGCAGTGAACCGGGACTCCTTAATGAGCAGTTCTTC.

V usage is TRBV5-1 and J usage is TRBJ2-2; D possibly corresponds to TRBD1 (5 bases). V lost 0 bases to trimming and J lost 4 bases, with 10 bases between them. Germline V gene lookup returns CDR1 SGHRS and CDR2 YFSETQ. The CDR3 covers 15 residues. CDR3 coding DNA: TGCGCCAGCAGCTTGGCGCTAGGGGTCACCGGGGAGCTGTTTTTT. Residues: CASSLALGVTGELFF.

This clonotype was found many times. CDR3 nucleotides: TGTGCCAGCACCACCGGTCCTTCCTACGAGCAGTACTTC. Amino acids: CASTTGPSYEQYF. The V call is TRBV12-3 or TRBV12-4, the J call TRBJ2-7; D unclear. V lost 7 bases and J 1 base, leaving 11 bases between the germline ends. CDR3 length: 13 amino acids.

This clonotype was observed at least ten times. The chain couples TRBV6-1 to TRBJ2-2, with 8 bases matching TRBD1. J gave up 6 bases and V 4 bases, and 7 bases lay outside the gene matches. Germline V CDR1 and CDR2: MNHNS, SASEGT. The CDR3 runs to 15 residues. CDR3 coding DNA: TGTGCCAGCAGTGCCGGACAGGGCCAGCCCGGGGAGCTGTTTTTT. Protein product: CASSAGQGQPGELFF.

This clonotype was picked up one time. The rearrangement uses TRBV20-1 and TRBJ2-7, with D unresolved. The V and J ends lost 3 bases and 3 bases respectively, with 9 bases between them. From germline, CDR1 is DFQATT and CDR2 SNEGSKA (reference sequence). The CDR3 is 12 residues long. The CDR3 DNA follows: TGCAGTGCTAGTTCACAGAACTACGAGCAGTACTTC. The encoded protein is CSASSQNYEQYF.

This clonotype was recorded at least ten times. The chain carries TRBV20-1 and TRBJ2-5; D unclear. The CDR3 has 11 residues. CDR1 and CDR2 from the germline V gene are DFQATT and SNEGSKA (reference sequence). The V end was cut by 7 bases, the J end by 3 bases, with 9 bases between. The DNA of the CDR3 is TGCAGTGGGGCTAGGAAAGAGACCCAGTACTTC. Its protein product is CSGARKETQYF.

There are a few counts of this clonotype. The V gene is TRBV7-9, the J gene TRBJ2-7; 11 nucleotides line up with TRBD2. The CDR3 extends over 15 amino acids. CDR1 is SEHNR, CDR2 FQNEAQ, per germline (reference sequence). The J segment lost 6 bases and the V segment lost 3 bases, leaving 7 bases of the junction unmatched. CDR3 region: CASSFQTSGIGEQYF. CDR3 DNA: TGTGCCAGCAGCTTCCAGACTAGCGGGATTGGCGAGCAGTACTTC. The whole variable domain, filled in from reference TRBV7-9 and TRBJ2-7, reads DTGVSQNPRHKITKRGQNVTFRCDPISEHNRLYWYRQTLGQGPEFLTYFQNEAQLEKSRLLSDRFSAERPKGSFSTLEIQRTEQGDSAMYLCASSFQTSGIGEQYFGPGTRLTVT.